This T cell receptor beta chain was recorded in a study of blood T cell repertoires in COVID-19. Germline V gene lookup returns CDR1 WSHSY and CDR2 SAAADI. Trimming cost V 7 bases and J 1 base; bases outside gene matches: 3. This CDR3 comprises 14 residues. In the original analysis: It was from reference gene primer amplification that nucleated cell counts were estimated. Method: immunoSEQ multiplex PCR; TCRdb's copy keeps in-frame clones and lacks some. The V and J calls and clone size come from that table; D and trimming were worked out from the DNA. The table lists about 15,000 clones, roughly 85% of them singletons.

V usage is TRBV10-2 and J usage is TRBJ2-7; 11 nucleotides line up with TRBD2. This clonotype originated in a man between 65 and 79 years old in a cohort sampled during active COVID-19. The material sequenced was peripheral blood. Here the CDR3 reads CASMGLAASYEQYF. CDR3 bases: TGCGCCAGCATGGGACTAGCGGCTTCCTACGAGCAGTACTTC.